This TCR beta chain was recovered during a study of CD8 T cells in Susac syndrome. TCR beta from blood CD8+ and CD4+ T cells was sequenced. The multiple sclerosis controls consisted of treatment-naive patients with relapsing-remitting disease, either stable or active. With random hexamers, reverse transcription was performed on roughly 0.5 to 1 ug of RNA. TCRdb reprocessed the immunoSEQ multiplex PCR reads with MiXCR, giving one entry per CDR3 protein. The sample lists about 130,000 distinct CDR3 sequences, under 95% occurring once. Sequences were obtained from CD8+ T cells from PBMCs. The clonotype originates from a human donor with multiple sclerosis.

The CDR3 loop is CASSQNTGEGNQPQHF. CDR3 bases: TGCGCCAGCAGCCAAAACACAGGGGAGGGCAATCAGCCCCAGCATTTT. The V call is TRBV4-3, the J call TRBJ1-5, with 7 bases identical to TRBD1. Losses at the gene ends were 2 bases for V and 2 bases for J; bases not matched to a gene: 6. There are 16 residues in the CDR3. Looked up from germline, CDR1 is LGHNA and CDR2 is YSLEER.